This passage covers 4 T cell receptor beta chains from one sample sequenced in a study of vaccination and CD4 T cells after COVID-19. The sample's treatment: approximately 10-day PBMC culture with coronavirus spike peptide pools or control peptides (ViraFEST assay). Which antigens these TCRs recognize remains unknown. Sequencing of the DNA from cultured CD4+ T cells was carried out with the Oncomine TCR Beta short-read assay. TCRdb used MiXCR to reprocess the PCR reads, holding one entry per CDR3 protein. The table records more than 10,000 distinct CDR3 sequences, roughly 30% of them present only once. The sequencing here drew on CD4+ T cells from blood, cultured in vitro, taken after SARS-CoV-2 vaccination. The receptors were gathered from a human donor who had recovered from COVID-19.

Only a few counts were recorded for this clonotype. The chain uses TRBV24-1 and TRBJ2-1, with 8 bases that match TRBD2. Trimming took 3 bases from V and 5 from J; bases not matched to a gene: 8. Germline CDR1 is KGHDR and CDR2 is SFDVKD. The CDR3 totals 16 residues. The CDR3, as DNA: TGTGCCACCAGTGATCCCCCGCCGGGAGGGGACAATGAGCAGTTCTTC. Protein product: CATSDPPPGGDNEQFF.

CDR3 bases: TGTGCCAGCAGCCGGACGTTGGGGACAGGGGACGGCTACACCTTC. This sequence encodes CASSRTLGTGDGYTF. The chain carries TRBV11-2 and TRBJ1-2; 10 nucleotides align to TRBD1. The CDR3 has 15 amino acids. V lost 5 bases and J lost 8; bases outside the gene matches: 11. CDR1 is SGHAT and CDR2 is FQNNGV in the germline V gene.

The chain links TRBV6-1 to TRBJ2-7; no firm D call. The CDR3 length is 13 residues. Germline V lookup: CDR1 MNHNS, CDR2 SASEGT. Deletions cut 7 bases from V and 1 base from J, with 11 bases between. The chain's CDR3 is CASIGQLSYEQYF. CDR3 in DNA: TGTGCCAGCATCGGGCAGCTATCCTACGAGCAGTACTTC.

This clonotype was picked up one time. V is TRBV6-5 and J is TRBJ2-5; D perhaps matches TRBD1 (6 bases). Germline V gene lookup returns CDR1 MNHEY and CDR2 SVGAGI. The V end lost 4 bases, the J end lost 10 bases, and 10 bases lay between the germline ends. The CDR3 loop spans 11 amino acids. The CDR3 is CASSFSDSQYF. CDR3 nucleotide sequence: TGTGCCAGCAGTTTCTCGGACAGCCAGTACTTC.